Listed below are T cell receptor beta chains from one sample, sequenced in a study of blood T cells in healthy people across ages. TCRdb redid the calling of the 5' RACE reads with MiXCR, one entry per CDR3 protein. The table shows some 1.5 million distinct CDR3 sequences, with over 25% occurring only once. The sample comprised blood. The source of these receptors is a woman aged 30 to 39 in good health. Each CDR3 is given with its conserved first and last residue. The order of the fields is CDR3 protein, CDR3 DNA, J gene, clone size, V gene, D gene. The D gene is left open where the match is weak. Clone size is given for some rows only: seen once, a few or many times, or a class if the clone is expanded.

CASTVSKGAAYEQYF TGTGCCAGTACCGTCTCCAAGGGGGCTGCCTACGAGCAGTACTTC TRBJ2-7 NA TRBV19 TRBD1
CASSVADSYEQYF TGTGCCAGCAGCGTAGCAGACAGCTACGAGCAGTACTTC TRBJ2-7 many TRBV9 NA
CASSSVAGNNEQFF TGTGCCAGCTCCTCGGTGGCTGGCAACAATGAGCAGTTCTTC TRBJ2-1 NA TRBV18 NA
CTSSYGGSNTGELFF TGTACCAGCAGCTACGGAGGGTCGAACACCGGGGAGCTGTTTTTT TRBJ2-2 NA TRBV7-2 NA
CATSKGGDGYTF TGTGCCACCAGCAAGGGGGGGGATGGCTACACCTTC TRBJ1-2 few TRBV15 NA
CASSVDGAGGGFDEQFF TGTGCCAGCAGCGTTGACGGTGCAGGGGGCGGGTTCGATGAGCAGTTCTTC TRBJ2-1 NA TRBV28 TRBD1
CASSRGGSSGRRELFF TGTGCCAGCAGCCGCGGGGGCTCTAGCGGGAGGCGGGAGCTGTTTTTT TRBJ2-2 NA TRBV7-8 TRBD2
CASRLWDRNIQYF TGTGCCAGCAGGTTGTGGGACAGAAACATTCAGTACTTC TRBJ2-4 NA TRBV12-3/TRBV12-4 TRBD1
CSAYLSGGSETQYF TGCAGCGCCTATCTGTCAGGGGGATCGGAGACCCAGTACTTC TRBJ2-5 NA TRBV29-1 TRBD1
CASSSGTGENQPQHF TGTGCCAGCAGTTCCGGGACAGGCGAGAATCAGCCCCAGCATTTT TRBJ1-5 NA TRBV12-3/TRBV12-4 TRBD1
CAISEPGQWGSEQYF TGTGCCATCAGCGAACCGGGACAGTGGGGTAGCGAGCAGTACTTC TRBJ2-7 many TRBV10-3 TRBD1
CASSRGYFEAFF TGTGCCAGCAGCCGCGGCTACTTTGAAGCTTTCTTT TRBJ1-1 NA TRBV7-9 NA
CASIPMAGVSYEQYF TGTGCCAGCATTCCTATGGCGGGTGTCTCCTACGAGCAGTACTTC TRBJ2-7 NA TRBV7-2 NA
CSARGAGMDEQFF TGCAGTGCTAGAGGGGCGGGAATGGATGAGCAGTTCTTC TRBJ2-1 once TRBV20-1 NA
CASSSPTFRAFF TGTGCCAGCAGTTCCCCGACTTTCAGGGCTTTCTTT TRBJ1-1 few TRBV6-5 NA
CSGNSGRAGVRNEQFF TGCAGTGGAAATAGCGGGAGGGCCGGGGTTCGGAATGAGCAGTTCTTC TRBJ2-1 few TRBV20-1 TRBD2
CASSLPENEQFF TGTGCCAGCAGCTTACCCGAGAATGAGCAGTTCTTC TRBJ2-1 many TRBV11-1 NA
CAISGYSYEQYF TGTGCCATCAGTGGTTACAGCTACGAGCAGTACTTC TRBJ2-7 few TRBV10-3 NA
CSARSFLLTQYF TGCAGTGCCCGGAGCTTCCTCCTGACCCAGTACTTC TRBJ2-5 many TRBV20-1 NA
CASSFTGGANTGELFF TGCGCCAGCAGCTTCACAGGGGGCGCGAACACCGGGGAGCTGTTTTTT TRBJ2-2 once TRBV5-1 TRBD1
CAGSQDGTGNEKLFF TGTGCCGGCAGCCAAGACGGGACGGGGAATGAAAAACTGTTTTTT TRBJ1-4 NA TRBV3-1 NA
CASSPNGAEAFF TGTGCCAGCTCCCCCAACGGCGCTGAAGCTTTCTTT TRBJ1-1 NA TRBV18 NA